Shown below are 20 T cell receptor beta chains from a single sample sequenced in a study of CD8+ T cells in alopecia areata. Stated treatment: oral pan-JAK inhibitor, 5-10 mg twice daily. Reverse transcription of extracted RNA yielded cDNA, which provided the sequencing template. Sequencing was performed with immunoSEQ multiplex PCR; in TCRdb, only in-frame clones are kept and a portion is missing. The profile shows approximately 280,000 clones, roughly 64% of them singletons. Material: CD4+ T cells sorted from blood, obtained at week 24, from a patient treated with tofacitinib. These receptors were taken from a human donor with alopecia areata.

The rearrangement joins TRBV7-2 to TRBJ2-5, with 7 bases aligning to TRBD2. Germline loops: CDR1 SGHTA, CDR2 FQGNSA. Trimming cost V 5 bases and J 0 bases; bases outside gene matches: 9. The CDR3 is 16 amino acids. The CDR3 coding sequence is TGTGCCAGCAGCATATCACTAGCGAGCCACCAAGAGACCCAGTACTTC. Encoded protein: CASSISLASHQETQYF.

The rearrangement uses TRBV30 and TRBJ2-5; no clear D gene. The J call may be in error: the DNA end matches TRBJ2-7 better. This CDR3 contains 12 residues. Germline-derived CDR1 and CDR2 are GTSNPN and SVGIG (reference sequence). Written as DNA, the CDR3 is TGTGCCTGGAGTGTACAAGGCTACGAGCAGTACTTC. This gives the protein CAWSVQGYEQYF.

In its sample, this clone was seen a few times. V usage is TRBV29-1 and J usage is TRBJ1-2; the D gene is possibly TRBD1 (6 bases). Germline V lookup: CDR1 SQVTM, CDR2 ANQGSEA. The CDR3 contains 14 residues. Between the trimmed V and J ends, which lost 5 bases and 2 bases, there was a span of 15 bases. The chain's CDR3 is CSVLGQLINYGYTF. The CDR3, as DNA: TGCAGCGTTCTCGGACAGCTGATCAACTATGGCTACACCTTC.

V is TRBV2 and J is TRBJ2-1, with D uncertain. CDR3 length equals 12 residues. With 2 bases removed from V and 7 bases from J, the gap between germline ends came to 6 bases. Germline V lookup: CDR1 SNHLY, CDR2 FYNNEI. In DNA form, the CDR3 reads TGTGCCAGCAGTGAACTGGGGAATGAGCAGTTCTTC. Amino acids: CASSELGNEQFF. The complete variable domain, with remaining parts taken from reference TRBV2 and TRBJ2-1, reads EPEVTQTPSHQVTQMGQEVILRCVPISNHLYFYWYRQILGQKVEFLVSFYNNEISEKSEIFDDQFSVERPDGSNFTLKIRSTKLEDSAMYFCASSELGNEQFFGPGTRLTVL.

The rearrangement joins TRBV30 to TRBJ1-2, with D perhaps TRBD1 (5 bases). With 4 bases removed from V and 0 bases from J, the gap between germline ends came to 12 bases. The CDR3 extends over 14 amino acids. Germline CDR1 and CDR2: GTSNPN and SVGIG (reference sequence). DNA for the CDR3: TGTGCCTGGATCCCCCCAGGGACTAACTATGGCTACACCTTC. Amino acids: CAWIPPGTNYGYTF.

The CDR3 here is CSVHQGQGKYDGYTF. CDR3 coding DNA: TGCAGCGTCCACCAAGGTCAGGGAAAGTATGATGGCTACACCTTC. The chain uses TRBV29-1 and TRBJ1-2, with TRBD1 as a possible D gene (5 bases). In germline, CDR1 is SQVTM, CDR2 ANQGSEA. The CDR3 loop spans 15 amino acids. Trimming cost V 6 bases and J 6 bases, with 23 bases left between them.

On this clone: The sample holds other DNA sequences that translate to the same CDR3. The genes are TRBV20-1 and TRBJ2-5; unclear D gene. The CDR3 consists of 11 residues. Germline CDR1 DFQATT, CDR2 SNEGSKA (reference sequence). V lost 3 bases and J 4 bases, leaving 6 bases between the germline ends. CDR3 sequence (DNA): TGCAGTGCTAGGGGTGGAGAGACCCAGTACTTC. Protein sequence: CSARGGETQYF.

The chain employs TRBV4-1 and TRBJ1-1; 8 bases line up with TRBD1. V trimming: 4 bases; J trimming: 4 bases; junction bases outside the gene matches: 14. Germline V gene lookup returns CDR1 MGHRA and CDR2 YSYEKL. CDR3 length: 17 residues. The CDR3 DNA is TGCGCCAGCAGCCTCACCCGGGACAGGTATTTGGTCACTGAAGCTTTCTTT. Translated: CASSLTRDRYLVTEAFF.

Comments on this clone: A read error may produce the germline difference seen at one junction end. The chain couples TRBV4-1 to TRBJ2-5, with unresolved D. The CDR3 sequence is 14 residues long. Germline CDR1 is MGHRA and CDR2 is YSYEKL. The chain's CDR3 is CASSQEAQQGTQYF. The DNA of the CDR3 is TGCGCCAGCAGCCAAGAGGCACAGCAAGGGACCCAGTACTTC.

This chain uses TRBV7-2 with TRBJ2-3; 9 positions match TRBD2. Trimming took 1 base from V and 0 from J; bases not matched to a gene: 5. CDR3 length: 17 amino acids. Looked up from germline, CDR1 is SGHTA and CDR2 is FQGNSA. The CDR3: CASSLGVLAGSTDTQYF. The CDR3 DNA reads TGTGCCAGCAGCTTAGGCGTTCTAGCGGGGAGCACAGATACGCAGTATTTT.

The chain joins TRBV18 to TRBJ2-1, with D maybe TRBD2 (6 bases). The germline V gene encodes CDR1 KGHSH and CDR2 LQKENI. V was cut by 0 bases and J by 4 bases, with 13 bases left in between. The CDR3 has 16 amino acids. The CDR3: CASSPPRAGGYNEQFF. In nucleotides, the CDR3 is TGTGCCAGCTCACCACCGAGGGCCGGGGGTTACAATGAGCAGTTCTTC.

This clone was detected only a few times. The CDR3, as DNA: TGCGCCAGCAGCCAAGGCCCCAGAAGCTACGAGCAGTACTTC. It translates to CASSQGPRSYEQYF. The V and J genes are TRBV4-1 and TRBJ2-7; D ambiguous. CDR3 size: 14 residues. Trimming removed 1 base at V and 3 bases at J, with 10 bases between. CDR1 is MGHRA and CDR2 is YSYEKL in the germline V gene.

This rearrangement joins TRBV11-3 to TRBJ2-2; 7 bases align to TRBD1. J gave up 3 bases and V 3 bases, and 7 bases lay outside the gene matches. The CDR3 runs 16 residues. Per germline, CDR1 SGHNT and CDR2 YENEEA. The CDR3 reads CASSFKLTGHTGELFF. The CDR3 nucleotides are TGTGCCAGCAGCTTCAAGTTGACAGGGCACACCGGGGAGCTGTTTTTT.

The CDR3 sequence is CAWRLTGGYGYTF. CDR3 in DNA: TGTGCCTGGAGGCTCACGGGTGGCTATGGCTACACCTTC. The chain joins TRBV30 to TRBJ1-2; D unresolved. The CDR3 spans 13 residues. Germline assignment: CDR1 GTSNPN and CDR2 SVGIG (reference sequence). Trimming pared 3 bases from V and 4 bases from J, leaving 12 bases between.

The gene calls are TRBV7-2 and TRBJ1-6, with D perhaps matching TRBD1 (6 bases). V gave up 5 bases and J gave up 0 bases, with 14 bases separating them. Germline CDR1 SGHTA, CDR2 FQGNSA. The CDR3 is 17 amino acids. The CDR3 coding sequence is TGTGCCAGCAGCCCTACAGGGCCCAGCTCCTATAATTCACCCCTCCACTTT. The encoded protein is CASSPTGPSSYNSPLHF.

In its sample, this clone was seen a few times. J is TRBJ1-2 and V is TRBV10-3, with 10 bases that match TRBD1. CDR1 is ENHRY, CDR2 SYGVKD, per germline. Trimming removed 0 bases from V and 2 bases from J; junction bases left unmatched: 6. CDR3 length: 17 amino acids. DNA of the CDR3: TGTGCCATCAGTGAGTCGGACCCGGGACAGGGGAACTATGGCTACACCTTC. Encoded protein: CAISESDPGQGNYGYTF.

The chain combines TRBV9 with TRBJ2-5; 7 nucleotides line up with TRBD2. The CDR3 runs 14 residues. Germline CDR1 SGDLS, CDR2 YYNGEE. V shed 3 bases and J 5 bases; nucleotides not matched to a gene: 7. The CDR3 reads CASSAGPGGETQYF. As DNA, the CDR3 is TGTGCCAGCAGCGCGGGTCCGGGAGGTGAGACCCAGTACTTC. The full variable domain, rest sourced from reference TRBV9 and TRBJ2-5, is DSGVTQTPKHLITATGQRVTLRCSPRSGDLSVYWYQQSLDQGLQFLIQYYNGEERAKGNILERFSAQQFPDLHSELNLSSLELGDSALYFCASSAGPGGETQYFGPGTRLLVL.

This clone was counted a few times. The chain couples TRBV15 to TRBJ2-6; D is unresolved. The CDR3 is 18 residues long. CDR1 and CDR2 (germline): LNHNV, YYDKDF (reference sequence). Deletions cut 0 bases from V and 2 bases from J, with 14 bases between. CDR3 in DNA: TGTGCCACCAGCAGAGAAAGGGTCTTTGTAACTGGGGCCAACGTCCTGACTTTC. Protein sequence: CATSRERVFVTGANVLTF.

The chain recombines TRBV4-3 with TRBJ2-1; no reliable D call. The CDR3 consists of 11 residues. Germline V gene lookup returns CDR1 LGHNA and CDR2 YSLEER. V was pared by 1 base and J by 13 bases, with 8 bases between. CDR3 amino acids: CASSQAVSQFF. The CDR3 DNA sequence: TGCGCCAGCAGCCAAGCGGTGAGTCAGTTCTTC.

The chain links TRBV9 to TRBJ2-5, with TRBD1 as a possible D gene (7 bases). CDR3 length: 15 residues. Germline loops: CDR1 SGDLS, CDR2 YYNGEE. Trimming stripped 0 bases from V and 5 bases from J, with 14 bases between. This chain's CDR3 is CASSVVAGGRETQYF. The CDR3 nucleotides read TGTGCCAGCAGCGTAGTAGCAGGGGGGCGGGAGACCCAGTACTTC.